These 18 T cell receptor beta chains were sequenced from one sample in a study of blood T cell repertoires in COVID-19. Assay used: immunoSEQ multiplex PCR; TCRdb lists only in-frame clones, some missing. The profile shows 200,000 to 300,000 clones, around nine tenths of them singletons. Sequencing was carried out using peripheral blood. These receptors were obtained from a woman aged 55-70 years who had recovered from COVID-19.

The chain links TRBV5-1 to TRBJ2-7, with no clear D. The CDR3 loop spans 15 amino acids. Germline V gene sequence: CDR1 SGHRS, CDR2 YFSETQ. V lost 0 bases to trimming and J lost 2 bases, with 12 bases between them. The CDR3 loop is CASSLEQTRTYEQYF. DNA for the CDR3: TGCGCCAGCAGCTTGGAACAGACCCGGACCTACGAGCAGTACTTC.

This sequence joins TRBV7-2 and TRBJ2-7; 7 nucleotides line up with TRBD2. Unmatched junction bases numbered 9, after V lost 7 bases and J lost 3 bases. Per germline, CDR1 SGHTA and CDR2 FQGNSA. The CDR3 is 14 residues long. CDR3 coding DNA: TGTGCCAGCACCACGCAGCGGGGTTACTACGAGCAGTACTTC. This gives the protein CASTTQRGYYEQYF.

The rearrangement joins TRBV5-3 to TRBJ1-3; 7 bases are a match to TRBD1. TRBV5-3 is treated as an ORF (open reading frame) with a function not yet certain. There are 16 residues in the CDR3. Trimming took 1 base from V and 1 from J; bases not matched to a gene: 5. CDR3 nucleotide sequence: TGTGCCAGAAGCTTGAGGGGACAGTATTCTGGAAACACCATATATTTT. Amino acids: CARSLRGQYSGNTIYF.

This rearrangement joins TRBV5-6 to TRBJ2-1, with 8 bases that match TRBD2. The V and J ends lost 10 bases and 9 bases, in that order; junction bases with no gene match: 9. CDR3 length: 12 residues. Germline CDR1 SGHDT, CDR2 YYEEEE. As DNA, the CDR3 is TGTGCCTCTGTCCGCGGGGGGATTGAGCAGTTCTTC. It is translated as CASVRGGIEQFF.

This chain uses TRBV10-3 with TRBJ2-5, with a weak D call TRBD1 (8 bases). Trimming removed 3 bases from V and 5 bases from J, with 13 bases in between. This CDR3 has 14 amino acids. The germline V gene has CDR1 ENHRY and CDR2 SYGVKD. CDR3 nucleotide sequence: TGTGCCATCAGTGAATCACAGGGGGGGGAGACCCAGTACTTC. Its protein product is CAISESQGGETQYF.

The genes are TRBV5-1 and TRBJ1-1; 9 bases align to TRBD1. V gave up 2 bases and J gave up 4 bases; unmatched junction bases: 12. In germline, CDR1 is SGHRS, CDR2 YFSETQ. This CDR3 has 17 residues. The CDR3 here is CASSFGSGQGSPTEAFF. The CDR3 DNA sequence: TGCGCCAGCAGCTTCGGTAGTGGACAGGGGTCGCCCACTGAAGCTTTCTTT. Combining the CDR3 with reference TRBV5-1 and TRBJ1-1 gives the whole variable domain KAGVTQTPRYLIKTRGQQVTLSCSPISGHRSVSWYQQTPGQGLQFLFEYFSETQRNKGNFPGRFSGRQFSNSRSEMNVSTLELGDSALYLCASSFGSGQGSPTEAFFGQGTRLTVV.

The chain has TRBV7-2 and TRBJ2-7; D gene ambiguous. From germline, CDR1 is SGHTA and CDR2 FQGNSA. The CDR3 totals 14 residues. V lost 3 bases and J lost 2, with 11 bases in between. The CDR3 sequence is CASSLTTEPYEQYF. The CDR3 DNA is TGTGCCAGCAGCTTGACGACGGAGCCCTACGAGCAGTACTTC.

This chain joins TRBV6-2 or TRBV6-3 and TRBJ2-1, with unresolved D. The V and J ends lost 6 bases and 2 bases respectively, with 11 bases between them. This CDR3 spans 14 amino acids. The germline gives CDR1 MNHEY, CDR2 SVGEGT. CDR3 in amino acids: CASSQYGAYNEQFF. The CDR3 DNA reads as TGTGCCAGCAGCCAGTACGGAGCCTACAATGAGCAGTTCTTC.

The V and J genes are TRBV11-3 and TRBJ2-3; maybe TRBD2 (5 bases). Trimming cost V 1 base and J 4 bases, with 9 bases left between them. Germline V gene data show CDR1 as SGHNT and CDR2 as YENEEA. The CDR3 spans 14 residues. This CDR3 reads CASSLGRRSDTQYF. In nucleotides, the CDR3 is TGTGCCAGCAGCTTAGGGAGGCGTTCAGATACGCAGTATTTT.

The rearrangement uses TRBV27 and TRBJ2-3; 10 bases line up with TRBD2. The CDR3 runs 16 residues. Germline V gene data show CDR1 as MNHEY and CDR2 as SMNVEV (reference sequence). The junction had 7 bases not matched to a gene; V was cut back by 5 bases and J by 2 bases. As DNA, the CDR3 is TGTGCCAGCAGTATTCTAGCGGGGGAAACCACAGATACGCAGTATTTT. This codes for CASSILAGETTDTQYF.

Turning to this clone: One junction end does not reproduce the germline sequence, and a read error may be involved. Other DNA variants within this sample encode the same CDR3. This chain connects TRBV5-1 to TRBJ2-7; the D gene is possibly TRBD2 (6 bases). The CDR3 has 16 amino acids. CDR1 is SGHRS and CDR2 is YFSETQ in the germline V gene. Here the CDR3 reads CASSLAGIAEPYEQYF. The CDR3 nucleotides are TGCGCTAGCAGCTTGGCCGGGATAGCGGAGCCCTACGAGCAGTACTTC.

This clone was detected only once. The chain has TRBV2 and TRBJ2-7, with 9 bases identical to TRBD1. This CDR3 has 15 amino acids. The trim removed 10 bases at V and 0 bases at J, leaving 10 bases unmatched. Looked up from germline, CDR1 is SNHLY and CDR2 is FYNNEI. CDR3 in DNA: TGTGCCACCTACGACAGGGGGACCTCCTCCTACGAGCAGTACTTC. Translating it yields CATYDRGTSSYEQYF.

This rearrangement joins TRBV28 to TRBJ1-5; no reliable D call. Germline V gene lookup returns CDR1 MDHEN and CDR2 SYDVKM. CDR3 size: 17 residues. The V gene lost 2 bases and the J gene lost 1 base, with 15 bases spanning the gap. In DNA, the CDR3 is TGTGCCAGCAGTTTAATTGCGGCAGCACAAAGCAATCAGCCCCAGCATTTT. The encoded protein is CASSLIAAAQSNQPQHF.

The chain employs TRBV5-4 and TRBJ1-1; TRBD1 agrees at 9 bases. Per germline, CDR1 SGHNT and CDR2 YYREEE (reference sequence). The CDR3 is 15 residues long. V shed 0 bases, J shed 6 bases, and the junction held 6 bases outside the gene matches. CDR3 DNA sequence: TGTGCCAGCAGCTTGGCTACAGGGGGCCGAGCTGAAGCTTTCTTT. Its translation is CASSLATGGRAEAFF.

The chain has TRBV28 and TRBJ1-1; perhaps TRBD1 as D (6 bases). Per the germline V gene, CDR1 is MDHEN and CDR2 is SYDVKM. This CDR3 has 14 amino acids. V was shortened by 7 bases and J by 0 bases, with 12 bases between the two germline ends. This chain's CDR3 is CASTPGVMNTEAFF. CDR3 DNA sequence: TGTGCCAGCACCCCAGGGGTTATGAACACTGAAGCTTTCTTT.

This clone has a single count. The chain uses TRBV7-3 and TRBJ2-3; D might be TRBD1 (5 bases). Germline V gives CDR1 SGHTA, CDR2 FQGTGA. Trimming removed 5 bases from V and 4 bases from J, with 13 bases in between. The CDR3 totals 14 residues. CDR3 DNA: TGTGCCAGCAGCATTACCCAGGGCGCAGATACGCAGTATTTT. This translates into CASSITQGADTQYF.

The gene calls are TRBV2 and TRBJ1-5; D may be TRBD1 (5 bases). The CDR3 totals 14 residues. CDR1 and CDR2 from the germline V gene are SNHLY and FYNNEI. V was clipped by 3 bases and J by 1 base, with 7 bases between them. The CDR3 DNA reads TGTGCCAGCAGTGAGTACAGGAGCAATCAGCCCCAGCATTTT. Amino acids: CASSEYRSNQPQHF. The entire variable domain, with the rest obtained from reference TRBV2 and TRBJ1-5, is as follows: EPEVTQTPSHQVTQMGQEVILRCVPISNHLYFYWYRQILGQKVEFLVSFYNNEISEKSEIFDDQFSVERPDGSNFTLKIRSTKLEDSAMYFCASSEYRSNQPQHFGDGTRLSIL.

The genes are TRBV28 and TRBJ2-5, with TRBD1 identical over 12 bases. Germline V CDR1 and CDR2: MDHEN, SYDVKM. This CDR3 region has 15 residues. Trimming cost V 6 bases and J 5 bases; bases outside gene matches: 7. CDR3 sequence: CASSMGQGAGETQYF. The DNA for the CDR3 is TGTGCCAGCAGCATGGGACAGGGGGCCGGGGAGACCCAGTACTTC.